What follows are 9 T cell receptor beta chains derived from one specimen sequenced in a study of human T cells and chemical hapten exposure. Each CDR3 protein is one row after TCRdb ran MiXCR on the RACE reads. This repertoire shows roughly 97,000 distinct CDR3 sequences, around 25% found once; its top ten account for over 9%. Time point in this sample: patch test 3, about 24 weeks after DPC sensitization. Sample treatment: therapeutic diphenylcyclopropenone sensitization with weekly scalp DPC. The sequenced sample was whole blood, obtained in connection with sensitization to the hapten diphenylcyclopropenone (DPC). Source of these receptors: a man aged 35-49 years with alopecia areata. Some clones in this sample may be carry-over from other donors' samples.

Written as DNA, the CDR3 is TGTGCCAGCAGCCGGGACAGGGTAAGGAACGAGCAGTACTTC. It encodes CASSRDRVRNEQYF. V and J are TRBV3-1 and TRBJ2-7; 9 nucleotides agree with TRBD1. This CDR3 is built from 14 residues. The ends lost 4 bases at V and 5 bases at J; junction bases unmatched: 6. The germline gives CDR1 LGHDT, CDR2 YNNKEL (reference sequence).

This chain uses TRBV7-9 with TRBJ1-3; a weak D match, TRBD1 (5 bases). V lost 5 bases to trimming and J lost 0 bases, with 8 bases between them. CDR3 length: 14 amino acids. Germline values: CDR1 SEHNR, CDR2 FQNEAQ (reference sequence). In nucleotides, the CDR3 is TGTGCCAGCAGCCCAGGGAGCTCTGGAAACACCATATATTTT. Its translation is CASSPGSSGNTIYF.

This clonotype occurred once. The V call is TRBV13, the J call TRBJ2-7; no reliable D call. With 3 bases removed from V and 8 bases from J, the gap between germline ends came to 11 bases. CDR3 length: 12 residues. CDR1 is PRHDT, CDR2 FYEKMQ, per germline (reference sequence). CDR3 DNA sequence: TGTGCCAGCAGCTTCCCTAAAGGCCAGCAGTACTTC. Encoded protein: CASSFPKGQQYF.

The CDR3 DNA reads as TGCAGTGCTAGGACTGGTGAGGGACCCTCCTACGAGCAGTACTTC. It is translated as CSARTGEGPSYEQYF. This chain connects TRBV20-1 to TRBJ2-7; tentatively, D is TRBD1 or TRBD2 (5 bases each). The CDR3 is 15 residues long. V was pared by 3 bases and J by 0 bases, with 15 bases between. The V gene's germline CDR1 is DFQATT and CDR2 SNEGSKA (reference sequence).

In this sample, this clonotype turned up many times. The chain has TRBV20-1 and TRBJ2-1, with 7 bases lining up with TRBD2. The CDR3 contains 13 residues. Germline CDR1 is DFQATT and CDR2 is SNEGSKA (reference sequence). Losses at the gene ends were 3 bases for V and 1 base for J; bases not matched to a gene: 0. CDR3: CSARGGSYNEQFF. The CDR3 DNA reads TGCAGTGCTAGGGGGGGGTCCTACAATGAGCAGTTCTTC.

This sequence joins TRBV29-1 and TRBJ2-1; a weak D match, TRBD1 (6 bases). This CDR3 has 14 residues. V gave up 7 bases and J gave up 6 bases, with 19 bases separating them. Germline lookup yields CDR1 SQVTM and CDR2 ANQGSEA. In DNA form, the CDR3 reads TGCAGCGGTGAGGGGGACCCCAGGCCCAATGAGCAGTTCTTC. Residues: CSGEGDPRPNEQFF.

In this sample, this clonotype turned up many times. The chain has TRBV20-1 and TRBJ2-1; D remains unclear. The CDR3 has 14 residues. CDR1 is DFQATT and CDR2 is SNEGSKA in the germline V gene (reference sequence). The germline V and J ends were trimmed by 2 bases and 0 bases, with 8 bases remaining between them. This CDR3 is CSARNPRSYNEQFF. CDR3 bases: TGCAGTGCTAGAAATCCCCGCTCCTACAATGAGCAGTTCTTC.

This clonotype has only one observation. V and J are TRBV4-2 and TRBJ2-7, with 7 bases that match TRBD1. The CDR3 spans 16 residues. V shed 3 bases, J shed 0 bases, and the junction held 8 bases outside the gene matches. From germline, CDR1 is LGHNA and CDR2 YNFKEQ. CDR3 sequence reads: CASSQTGTESSYEQYF. CDR3 bases: TGTGCCAGCAGCCAGACCGGGACAGAGAGCTCCTACGAGCAGTACTTC.

This clonotype appeared a few times. The CDR3, as DNA: TGTGCCAGCAATACTAGGACCACAGATACGCAGTATTTT. Amino acid sequence: CASNTRTTDTQYF. This chain joins TRBV7-2 and TRBJ2-3; D is possibly TRBD2 (5 bases). This CDR3 spans 13 amino acids. CDR1 is SGHTA and CDR2 is FQGNSA in the germline V gene. The V gene lost 7 bases and the J gene lost 2 bases, with 10 bases spanning the gap.